The entry below describes one TCR beta chain. The sample comes from a study of Ad26.COV2.S vaccination and SARS-CoV-2 variants. Germline loops: CDR1 MNHEY, CDR2 SVGEGT. Between the trimmed V and J ends, which lost 2 bases and 3 bases, there was a span of 14 bases. The length of the CDR3 is 15 residues. The treatment is: around 19 received Ad26.COV2.S at low or high dose, single or two shots; about 5 received placebo; per-sample allocation not given. Sampling took place 63 days after the first vaccine or placebo injection. The data were produced by immunoSEQ multiplex PCR, yet TCRdb's version contains in-frame clones alone and is incomplete. Of 350,000 to 500,000 clones detected, 90% appear once; the ten largest clones hold less than 4.5%.

V is TRBV6-2 or TRBV6-3 and J is TRBJ2-7; D is perhaps TRBD2 (6 bases). The clonotype was recovered from a person between 18 and 59 years old who received the Ad26.COV2.S COVID-19 vaccine or a placebo. The sample was peripheral blood, taken in a trial of Ad26.COV2.S vaccine versus placebo. The CDR3, as DNA: TGTGCCAGCAGTTACCGATTAGCGGAGGACTACGAGCAGTACTTC. The encoded protein is CASSYRLAEDYEQYF.